This is a list of T cell receptor beta chains from one sample in a study of T cells in Graves' hyperthyroidism and ophthalmopathy. In TCRdb, the multiplex PCR reads were re-called with MiXCR into one record per CDR3 protein. The profile shows hundreds of thousands of distinct CDR3 sequences, around 19% of them singletons. The sequencing input was blood. These TCRs come from a woman aged 45-59 years with Graves' hyperthyroidism that later progressed to Graves' ophthalmopathy. Both conserved end residues are part of each CDR3. A D gene is named only where the DNA matches it firmly. Size is omitted from some rows. Given values are once, few, many or a class for expanded clones.

TRBJ1-2 TRBV20-1 NA 11 NA CSARADIGYTF TGCAGTGCTCGGGCAGACATCGGCTACACCTTC
TRBJ1-6 TRBV29-1 TRBD1 13 NA CSVGDRNNSPLHF TGCAGCGTGGGGGACAGGAATAATTCACCCCTCCACTTT
TRBJ1-2 TRBV2 TRBD1 13 many CASRDRGAYGYTF TGTGCCAGCAGGGACAGGGGTGCCTATGGCTACACCTTC
TRBJ2-2 TRBV7-9 NA 14 few CASSPVNLNGELFF TGTGCCAGCAGCCCAGTAAACCTGAACGGGGAGCTGTTTTTT
TRBJ2-1 TRBV3-1 NA 13 few CASSQDPSTEQFF TGTGCCAGCAGCCAAGACCCTAGCACTGAGCAGTTCTTC
TRBJ2-5 TRBV3-1 NA 16 few CASSQETLARGETQYF TGTGCCAGCAGCCAGGAAACCCTAGCGCGAGGGGAGACCCAGTACTTC
TRBJ1-2 TRBV6-1 TRBD1 12 few CASSLRDRGYTF TGTGCCAGCAGCCTCAGGGACAGAGGCTACACCTTC
TRBJ2-5 TRBV5-1 NA 13 NA CASSFPGEETQYF TGCGCCAGCAGCTTCCCTGGGGAGGAGACCCAGTACTTC
TRBJ2-1 TRBV12-3/TRBV12-4 NA 16 many CASSSREGVKYNEQFF TGTGCCAGCAGCTCACGAGAGGGAGTGAAATACAATGAGCAGTTCTTC
TRBJ2-7 TRBV6-1 NA 11 few CASGGTYEQYF TGTGCCAGCGGGGGTACCTACGAGCAGTACTTC
TRBJ2-1 TRBV12-3/TRBV12-4 TRBD2 15 few CASTNSGGGYNEQFF TGTGCCAGCACTAACTCGGGGGGGGGTTACAATGAGCAGTTCTTC
TRBJ2-7 TRBV20-1 TRBD2 13 NA CSASSGGGYEQYF TGCAGTGCTAGTAGCGGGGGGGGATACGAGCAGTACTTC
TRBJ1-1 TRBV19 NA 15 NA CASSIDPIRNTEAFF TGTGCCAGTAGTATAGATCCCATCCGGAACACTGAAGCTTTCTTT
TRBJ1-5 TRBV7-2 TRBD1 15 few CASSQDRGLYQPQHF TGTGCCAGCAGCCAGGACAGGGGGCTCTATCAGCCCCAGCATTTT
TRBJ2-7 TRBV3-1 NA 17 many CASSQDDEGSRAYEQYF TGTGCCAGCAGCCAAGATGACGAGGGAAGCAGGGCCTACGAGCAGTACTTC
TRBJ2-2 TRBV7-9 NA 13 NA CASKDSNTGELFF TGTGCCAGCAAGGACTCGAACACCGGGGAGCTGTTTTTT
TRBJ1-1 TRBV3-1 NA 14 many CASSQVQRNTEAFF TGTGCCAGCAGCCAAGTCCAGCGGAACACTGAAGCTTTCTTT
TRBJ2-1 TRBV19 NA 14 few CASSSAGSWDEQFF TGTGCCAGCTCGTCTGCGGGGAGTTGGGATGAGCAGTTCTTC
TRBJ1-4 TRBV6-2/TRBV6-3 NA 14 few CASSRDGLNEKLFF TGTGCCAGCAGTAGAGACGGTCTTAATGAAAAACTGTTTTTT
TRBJ2-5 TRBV13 TRBD1 15 many CASSAAGQGGETQYF TGTGCCAGCAGCGCCGCCGGACAGGGCGGAGAGACCCAGTACTTC
TRBJ2-1 TRBV5-6 NA 12 NA CASSFPLNEQFF TGTGCCAGCAGCTTTCCCCTCAATGAGCAGTTCTTC
TRBJ2-7 TRBV30 NA 13 NA CAWSVYSPLEQYF TGTGCCTGGAGTGTATACAGTCCCCTCGAGCAGTACTTC
TRBJ1-1 TRBV7-8 TRBD1 15 many CASSLGDRTNTEAFF TGTGCCAGCAGCTTAGGGGACAGGACTAACACTGAAGCTTTCTTT
TRBJ2-1 TRBV7-8 NA 16 many CASSLINGGPYNEQFF TGTGCCAGCAGCTTAATAAACGGGGGTCCCTACAATGAGCAGTTCTTC
TRBJ1-5 TRBV5-1 NA 15 NA CASSRAGRADQPQHF TGCGCCAGCTCCCGGGCGGGGAGGGCTGATCAGCCCCAGCATTTT
TRBJ2-7 TRBV28 TRBD1 15 many CASSFLGTGTYEQYF TGTGCCAGCAGTTTTTTGGGGACAGGGACCTACGAGCAGTACTTC
TRBJ1-1 TRBV19 TRBD1 15 many CASIPLQGAGTEAFF TGTGCCAGTATCCCCCTACAGGGGGCGGGAACTGAAGCTTTCTTT
TRBJ1-2 TRBV6-1 TRBD1 14 NA CASSTTTGMDGYTF TGTGCCAGCAGTACAACGACAGGGATGGATGGCTACACCTTC
TRBJ2-7 TRBV20-1 NA 12 NA CSARRDGYEQYF TGCAGTGCTAGAAGAGACGGGTACGAGCAGTACTTC
TRBJ2-7 TRBV11-2 TRBD1 14 many CASSSTGTTYEQYF TGTGCCAGCAGCTCGACAGGGACAACCTACGAGCAGTACTTC
TRBJ2-3 TRBV9 NA 13 few CASSAYMPDTQYF TGTGCCAGCAGCGCATATATGCCAGATACGCAGTATTTT
TRBJ2-3 TRBV7-2 NA 16 many CASSTGTLVVTDTQYF TGTGCCAGCAGCACGGGGACGCTGGTGGTGACAGATACGCAGTATTTT
TRBJ1-1 TRBV2 NA 13 many CASSEGGATEAFF TGTGCCAGCAGTGAAGGGGGGGCCACTGAAGCTTTCTTT
TRBJ2-7 TRBV27 TRBD2 16 few CASSLLLAGHTYEQYF TGTGCCAGCAGTTTATTGCTAGCGGGGCATACCTACGAGCAGTACTTC
TRBJ1-6 TRBV2 NA 15 many CASSDSPPFGSPLHF TGTGCCAGCAGTGACAGTCCCCCTTTCGGTTCACCCCTCCACTTT
TRBJ2-7 TRBV6-2/TRBV6-3 NA 14 once CASSRPDGPREQYF TGTGCCAGCAGTAGACCGGACGGACCCCGCGAGCAGTACTTC
TRBJ2-3 TRBV7-2 NA 13 NA CASSPDTSHTQYF TGTGCCAGCAGCCCAGACACCTCCCATACGCAGTATTTT
TRBJ1-4 TRBV7-3 NA 15 NA CASSLAEGFGEKLFF TGTGCCAGCAGCTTAGCTGAGGGTTTTGGTGAAAAACTGTTTTTT
TRBJ2-6 TRBV12-3/TRBV12-4 TRBD1 18 NA CASSPSRDRGSGANVLTF TGTGCCAGCAGTCCGTCCCGGGACAGGGGTAGTGGGGCCAACGTCCTGACTTTC
TRBJ2-1 TRBV2 TRBD1 13 NA CASFLQGYNEQFF TGTGCCAGTTTTCTACAGGGGTACAATGAGCAGTTCTTC
TRBJ1-1 TRBV29-1 NA 12 few CSVVESGTEAFF TGCAGCGTTGTCGAATCCGGGACTGAAGCTTTCTTT
TRBJ1-2 TRBV4-1 NA 17 few CASSQDRVWRGHYGYTF TGCGCCAGCAGCCAAGATCGTGTTTGGAGGGGACACTATGGCTACACCTTC